This T cell receptor (beta chain) was obtained from a study of beta chain features in type 1 diabetes. Study-level results: Significant though moderate, a shortening of TCRB CDR3s appeared in all four CD4+ subsets of Type 1 diabetes patients. Equally in patients and controls, shorter templates might have been favored by PCR.

Expressed TCRB transcripts were sequenced because the entire RNA isolate underwent reverse transcription. Clones were read by immunoSEQ multiplex PCR, and TCRdb kept only the in-frame ones, dropping some. The top ten clones hold roughly 0.022% of a sample with 600,000 to 700,000 clones, around 15% of them seen once. Comments on this clone: Its antigen is not known.

V dropped 4 bases and J dropped 9 bases, with 17 bases sitting between them. The CDR3 is made up of 15 amino acids. Germline V lookup: CDR1 SGHNT, CDR2 YYREEE (reference sequence). The chain links TRBV5-4 to TRBJ1-6, with D unclear. This clonotype originated in a young man with type 1 diabetes. Sample: naive CD4+ T cells from blood. CDR3 region: CASSPLGIPGSPLHF. The CDR3 bases are TGTGCCAGCAGCCCCCTAGGGATCCCGGGTTCACCCCTCCACTTT. The complete variable domain, with remaining parts taken from reference TRBV5-4 and TRBJ1-6, reads ETGVTQSPTHLIKTRGQQVTLRCSSQSGHNTVSWYQQALGQGPQFIFQYYREEENGRGNFPPRFSGLQFPNYSSELNVNALELDDSALYLCASSPLGIPGSPLHFGNGTRLTVT.